This T cell receptor (beta chain) emerged from a study of cytomegalovirus exposure and HLA in healthy donors. The V gene's germline CDR1 is GTSNPN and CDR2 SVGIG (reference sequence). This CDR3 is 12 amino acids long. Trimming removed 4 bases at V and 2 bases at J, with 8 bases between. The PCR used 60 Vbeta and 13 Jbeta primers. TCRdb's table, derived via immunoSEQ multiplex PCR, lists solely in-frame clones and lacks some. The table lists tens of thousands of clones. As concerns this clone: Antigen unknown.

Study-wide points: According to a later analysis, donors in an Asian-associated ancestry cluster reportedly had fewer N-insertions than the roughly 720-donor mean. Previous analysis showed most TCR beta V segments were productive about 87% or about 30% of the time. A missense variant in DCLRE1C was later tied to TCR beta V- and J-gene trimming. Later analysis suggested most CMV-associated TCR beta chains were HLA-restricted.

Specimen: PBMCs. This chain uses TRBV30 with TRBJ1-2; D may be TRBD1 (5 bases). The sequence derives from a man aged 35-49 years in good health and CMV-seropositive. The DNA of the CDR3 is TGTGCCTGGAAGGGGCTCAACTATGGCTACACCTTC. It specifies CAWKGLNYGYTF.